A single sample is the source of the 27 T cell receptor beta chains below, sequenced in a study of cytomegalovirus exposure and HLA in healthy donors (dated by TCRdb to the late 2010s). Library method: the immunoSEQ multiplex PCR assay. A mixture of 60 forward primers for TCR Vbeta segments and 13 reverse primers for TCR Jbeta segments was used in the multiplex PCR. As stored in TCRdb, this immuneACCESS dataset retains in-frame rearrangements with V and J assigned. A fraction of the clones does not appear; measured against another copy, unresolved V genes explain less than half of the discrepancy, and the remainder lacks a known reason. Counted in this sample were 95,000 to 100,000 clones; around four fifths of them appeared once. Clones ranked in the top ten supply roughly 4% of the sample. Sequences were obtained from PBMCs. These receptors came from a middle-aged man in good health and CMV-seronegative.

The chain is built from TRBV18 and TRBJ2-4, with TRBD1 as a possible D gene (5 bases). The CDR3 sequence is 15 residues long. Trimming removed 3 bases from V and 8 bases from J, with 17 bases in between. Germline V gives CDR1 KGHSH, CDR2 LQKENI. CDR3 loop: CASSPMDNLRDIQYF. The CDR3, as DNA: TGTGCCAGCTCACCCATGGACAACCTTAGGGACATTCAGTACTTC.

The V call is TRBV7-2, the J call TRBJ1-2; a weak D match, TRBD1 (6 bases). Trimming cost V 5 bases and J 4 bases, with 8 bases left between them. CDR1 and CDR2 (germline): SGHTA, FQGNSA. CDR3 size: 12 residues. The CDR3 DNA is TGTGCCAGCAGCCCGGACAGCTATGGCTACACCTTC. It specifies CASSPDSYGYTF.

This clone was detected a few times. This chain uses TRBV7-8 with TRBJ2-7; a weak D match, TRBD2 (5 bases). Germline CDR1 and CDR2: SGHVS and FQNEAQ. This CDR3 region has 16 residues. Trimming stripped 0 bases from V and 2 bases from J, with 14 bases between. In DNA form, the CDR3 reads TGTGCCAGCAGCTTAGCCGAAATTGAGGGCACCTACGAGCAGTACGTC. Residues: CASSLAEIEGTYEQYV.

As concerns this clone: Relative to the germline gene, one junction end is altered; a read error may explain this. V is TRBV7-9 and J is TRBJ1-1; 9 nucleotides match TRBD1. This CDR3 region has 16 residues. The V gene's germline CDR1 is SEHNR and CDR2 FQNEAQ (reference sequence). CDR3 bases: TGTTCCAGCAGCGGTGGGGACAGGGCGATTAACACTGAAGCTTTCTTT. Translated, it gives CSSSGGDRAINTEAFF.

This chain joins TRBV7-9 and TRBJ1-6; possibly TRBD1 for D (6 bases). Germline-derived CDR1 and CDR2 are SEHNR and FQNEAQ (reference sequence). V lost 2 bases to trimming and J lost 11 bases, with 10 bases between them. The CDR3 length is 13 residues. The CDR3 region is CASSLPDSAPLHF. In nucleotides, the CDR3 is TGTGCCAGCAGCTTACCGGACAGTGCACCCCTCCACTTT.

The gene calls are TRBV7-9 and TRBJ2-2; 9 nucleotides match TRBD1. CDR3 length: 15 amino acids. Germline V lookup: CDR1 SEHNR, CDR2 FQNEAQ (reference sequence). The V segment lost 4 bases and the J segment 7 bases; nucleotides outside the gene matches: 7. The CDR3 coding sequence is TGTGCCAGCAGCTCCGAGACAGGGGGGATCGGGGAGCTGTTTTTT. This sequence encodes CASSSETGGIGELFF.

The gene calls are TRBV7-9 and TRBJ2-1, with 7 bases fitting TRBD1. The CDR3 covers 16 residues. Germline values: CDR1 SEHNR, CDR2 FQNEAQ (reference sequence). V gave up 5 bases and J gave up 4 bases; unmatched junction bases: 11. The CDR3 region has the DNA TGTGCCAGCAGCCCAGAGACAGGGCTTCATTACAATGAGCAGTTCTTC. This translates into CASSPETGLHYNEQFF.

This chain connects TRBV9 to TRBJ2-5, with 9 bases that match TRBD2. The CDR3 loop spans 16 amino acids. Trimming at V came to 3 bases and at J to 5 bases, leaving 11 bases not matched to a gene. Germline V gives CDR1 SGDLS, CDR2 YYNGEE. CDR3 residues: CASSASTSGPWETQYF. CDR3 sequence (DNA): TGTGCCAGCAGCGCTTCGACTAGCGGACCTTGGGAGACCCAGTACTTC.

Details on this clone: The same CDR3 also results from other DNA sequences found in this sample. The J gene is TRBJ2-7, the V gene TRBV7-2; TRBD2 aligns across 12 bases. The trim removed 5 bases at V and 2 bases at J, leaving 4 bases unmatched. The CDR3 is made up of 15 amino acids. The V gene's germline CDR1 is SGHTA and CDR2 FQGNSA. The CDR3 bases are TGTGCCAGCAGCGGCGCTAGCGGGGGGGCCTACGAGCAGTACGTC. Its protein is CASSGASGGAYEQYV.

The rearrangement joins TRBV5-4 to TRBJ2-3; 10 bases are a match to TRBD2. The germline V gene has CDR1 SGHNT and CDR2 YYREEE (reference sequence). Trimming removed 1 base from V and 2 bases from J; junction bases left unmatched: 7. CDR3 length equals 17 residues. CDR3 sequence (DNA): TGTGCCAGCAGCTTGACGGTAGCGGGGGGCGCCACAGATACGCAGTATTTT. Translated, it gives CASSLTVAGGATDTQYF.

The chain joins TRBV10-3 to TRBJ1-3; possibly TRBD1 for D (5 bases). In germline, CDR1 is ENHRY, CDR2 SYGVKD. The germline V and J ends were trimmed by 6 bases and 1 base, with 13 bases remaining between them. The CDR3 loop spans 15 amino acids. The chain's CDR3 is CAISASTDSGNTIYF. The CDR3 DNA sequence: TGTGCCATCAGCGCCTCGACAGATTCTGGAAACACCATATATTTT.

The chain uses TRBV11-2 and TRBJ1-4; tentatively, D is TRBD1 (6 bases). V lost 5 bases, J lost 2 bases, and 12 bases lay in between. Germline loops: CDR1 SGHAT, CDR2 FQNNGV. This CDR3 is built from 15 residues. The CDR3 loop is CASSPLRGTNEKLFF. Here the CDR3 DNA reads TGTGCCAGCAGCCCCCTTAGGGGGACTAATGAAAAACTGTTTTTT.

The chain recombines TRBV5-5 with TRBJ1-1, with 10 positions matching TRBD1. Per germline, CDR1 SGHKS and CDR2 YYEKEE (reference sequence). CDR3 length: 17 amino acids. The ends lost 4 bases at V and 6 bases at J; junction bases unmatched: 15. CDR3 region: CASSTSPPGQGWAEAFF. CDR3 DNA: TGTGCCAGCAGCACAAGCCCCCCGGGACAGGGGTGGGCTGAAGCTTTCTTT.

The chain links TRBV9 to TRBJ1-6; no clear D. The V gene lost 4 bases and the J gene lost 9 bases, with 14 bases spanning the gap. This CDR3 is 14 amino acids long. Per the germline V gene, CDR1 is SGDLS and CDR2 is YYNGEE. CDR3 protein: CASSPQVLGSPLHF. The CDR3 nucleotides are TGTGCCAGCAGCCCTCAGGTTTTAGGTTCACCCCTCCACTTT. The full variable domain, with the rest looked up from reference TRBV9 and TRBJ1-6, is DSGVTQTPKHLITATGQRVTLRCSPRSGDLSVYWYQQSLDQGLQFLIQYYNGEERAKGNILERFSAQQFPDLHSELNLSSLELGDSALYFCASSPQVLGSPLHFGNGTRLTVT.

There are a few counts of this clone. CDR3 coding DNA: TGTGCCAGCAGATCGACAGGGGACTACACTGAAGCTTTCTTT. The encoded protein is CASRSTGDYTEAFF. The gene calls are TRBV28 and TRBJ1-1; 8 bases match TRBD1. The CDR3 extends over 14 amino acids. In germline, CDR1 is MDHEN, CDR2 SYDVKM. The junction had 6 bases not matched to a gene; V was cut back by 6 bases and J by 3 bases.

The chain employs TRBV28 and TRBJ1-4, with D possibly being TRBD1 (6 bases). CDR1 and CDR2 from the germline V gene are MDHEN and SYDVKM. This CDR3 is 14 amino acids long. V lost 10 bases, J lost 8 bases, and 20 bases lay in between. Here the CDR3 DNA reads TGTGCCACCACCCCCGGGACACTTAGAGAAAAACTGTTTTTT. Translation: CATTPGTLREKLFF.

This clone was found a few times. This chain connects TRBV9 to TRBJ2-1; 10 bases are a match to TRBD2. Germline assignment: CDR1 SGDLS and CDR2 YYNGEE. V lost 4 bases to trimming and J lost 4 bases; unmatched junction nucleotides: 11. CDR3 length equals 17 residues. In DNA form, the CDR3 reads TGTGCCAGCAGCCCCGGGGTAGCGGGGGGCCTGTACAATGAGCAGTTCTTC. Translating gives CASSPGVAGGLYNEQFF.

The gene calls are TRBV15 and TRBJ2-3; D not certain. Germline V CDR1 and CDR2: LNHNV, YYDKDF (reference sequence). There are 14 residues in the CDR3. Trimming left V 2 bases short and J 1 base short, with 7 bases between. CDR3 amino acids: CATSRLLGTDTQYF. In DNA, the CDR3 is TGTGCCACCAGCAGACTACTGGGCACAGATACGCAGTATTTT.

This rearrangement joins TRBV4-2 to TRBJ2-3, with D perhaps matching TRBD2 (5 bases). CDR1 is LGHNA, CDR2 YNFKEQ, per germline. Trimming took 0 bases from V and 7 from J, leaving 11 bases between them. CDR3 size: 14 residues. The CDR3 bases are TGTGCCAGCAGCCAAGAACGGCTAGCCTATACGCAGTATTTT. Encoded protein: CASSQERLAYTQYF.

The rearrangement uses TRBV6-5 and TRBJ2-1, with D uncertain. This CDR3 has 13 amino acids. CDR1 MNHEY and CDR2 SVGAGI come from the germline V gene. Trimming removed 2 bases at V and 15 bases at J, with 17 bases between. Here the CDR3 reads CASSYDAPRVWFF. CDR3 nucleotides: TGTGCCAGCAGTTACGACGCGCCTAGAGTATGGTTCTTC.

Only a few counts were recorded for this clone. The chain employs TRBV5-1 and TRBJ1-2; 7 bases map to TRBD1. Germline V CDR1 and CDR2: SGHRS, YFSETQ. After removal of 3 bases from V and 0 bases from J, the junction contained 8 bases not matched to a gene. CDR3 length: 16 amino acids. CDR3 residues: CASSSRTGSSNYGYTF. The CDR3 DNA follows: TGCGCCAGCAGCTCCCGGACAGGAAGCTCTAACTATGGCTACACCTTC.

The J gene is TRBJ1-6, the V gene TRBV27, with 8 nucleotides matching TRBD1. CDR3 length equals 17 residues. V lost 2 bases to trimming and J lost 4 bases; unmatched junction nucleotides: 7. Germline CDR1 and CDR2: MNHEY and SMNVEV (reference sequence). The CDR3 region has the DNA TGTGCCAGCAGTTTAACCAGGGGGCGAGGGTATAATTCACCCCTCCACTTT. It is translated as CASSLTRGRGYNSPLHF.

The chain has TRBV5-1 and TRBJ1-2, with TRBD1 matching over 7 bases. Germline CDR1 and CDR2: SGHRS and YFSETQ. Unmatched junction bases numbered 4, after V lost 0 bases and J lost 5 bases. This CDR3 contains 14 residues. The CDR3 here is CASSLGDSIYGYTF. CDR3 DNA: TGCGCCAGCAGCTTGGGGGACAGTATTTATGGCTACACCTTC.

V and J are TRBV4-3 and TRBJ1-5; the match to TRBD1 covers 10 bases. Trimming cost V 0 bases and J 3 bases; bases outside gene matches: 8. CDR3 length: 18 residues. Germline V gene sequence: CDR1 LGHNA, CDR2 YSLEER. The CDR3: CASSQDRPGQGYNQPQHF. In nucleotides, the CDR3 is TGCGCCAGCAGCCAAGATAGGCCGGGACAGGGGTACAATCAGCCCCAGCATTTT.

This clone was found once. This chain uses TRBV7-2 with TRBJ1-2; the match to TRBD1 covers 8 bases. Per the germline V gene, CDR1 is SGHTA and CDR2 is FQGNSA. V lost 3 bases to trimming and J lost 1 base; unmatched junction nucleotides: 7. The CDR3 totals 16 residues. In DNA, the CDR3 is TGTGCCAGCAGCTTCCAGGGGGCCACCTTTAACTATGGCTACACCTTC. As protein: CASSFQGATFNYGYTF.

The chain uses TRBV6-5 and TRBJ1-1; weak D call: TRBD1 (6 bases). The V end lost 10 bases, the J end lost 0 bases, and 15 bases lay between the germline ends. Germline-derived CDR1 and CDR2 are MNHEY and SVGAGI. The CDR3 consists of 14 residues. The CDR3 sequence is CATYSPGVNTEAFF. CDR3 nucleotides: TGTGCCACCTACTCCCCAGGGGTGAACACTGAAGCTTTCTTT.

The rearrangement uses TRBV10-3 and TRBJ1-5; D perhaps matches TRBD1 (5 bases). This CDR3 has 14 amino acids. CDR1 is ENHRY and CDR2 is SYGVKD in the germline V gene. V was pared by 4 bases and J by 5 bases, with 12 bases between. The CDR3 DNA reads TGTGCCATCAGTGGGTCGGGGGGGGATCAGCCCCAGCATTTT. Amino acids: CAISGSGGDQPQHF.